A single T cell receptor beta chain is shown here with its context. Its antigen is unknown. Just one base apart from a much larger clone, this may be a read error. One entry per CDR3 protein results from TCRdb running MiXCR on the 5' RACE reads. This table has about 62,000 distinct CDR3 sequences, around 30% appearing once. Points from the study as a whole: Tumor memory CD4+ T cell TCR gene usage clustered with blood and lymph node memory CD4+ cells and lymph node naive CD4+ cells.

The CDR3 totals 15 residues. Germline V gene sequence: CDR1 MNHNS, CDR2 SASEGT. This TCR derives from a female donor with breast cancer. The sample taken for sequencing was tumor-infiltrating naive CD4+ T cells sorted from the breast tumor. Noted subset: naive CD4+ T cells, CD4+CD45RA+CD25-. The gene calls are TRBV6-1 and TRBJ2-1, with D uncertain. CDR3 residues: CASSEAGSVYSEQFF. CDR3 DNA: TGTGCCAGCAGTGAAGCGGGCTCTGTCTACAGTGAGCAGTTCTTC.